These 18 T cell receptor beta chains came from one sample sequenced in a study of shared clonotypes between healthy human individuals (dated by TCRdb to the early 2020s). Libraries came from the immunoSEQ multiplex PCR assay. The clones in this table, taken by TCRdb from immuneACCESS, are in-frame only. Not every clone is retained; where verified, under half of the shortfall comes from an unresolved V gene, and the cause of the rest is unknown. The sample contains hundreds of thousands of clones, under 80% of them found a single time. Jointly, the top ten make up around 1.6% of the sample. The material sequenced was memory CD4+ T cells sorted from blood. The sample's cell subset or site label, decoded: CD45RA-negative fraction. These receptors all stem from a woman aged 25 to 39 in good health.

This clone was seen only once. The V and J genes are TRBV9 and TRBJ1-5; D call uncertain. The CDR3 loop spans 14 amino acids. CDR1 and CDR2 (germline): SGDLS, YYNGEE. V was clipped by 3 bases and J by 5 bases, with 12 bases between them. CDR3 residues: CASSAELYDQPQHF. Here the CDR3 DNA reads TGTGCCAGCAGCGCCGAACTATACGATCAGCCCCAGCATTTT. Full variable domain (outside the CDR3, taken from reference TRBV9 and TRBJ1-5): DSGVTQTPKHLITATGQRVTLRCSPRSGDLSVYWYQQSLDQGLQFLIQYYNGEERAKGNILERFSAQQFPDLHSELNLSSLELGDSALYFCASSAELYDQPQHFGDGTRLSIL.

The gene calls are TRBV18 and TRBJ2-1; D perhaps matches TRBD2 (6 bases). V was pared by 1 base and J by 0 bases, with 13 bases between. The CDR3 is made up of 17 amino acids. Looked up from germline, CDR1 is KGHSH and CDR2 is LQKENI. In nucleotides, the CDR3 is TGTGCCAGCTCACCACAGGAGGGCCTAAGCTCCTACAATGAGCAGTTCTTC. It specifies CASSPQEGLSSYNEQFF.

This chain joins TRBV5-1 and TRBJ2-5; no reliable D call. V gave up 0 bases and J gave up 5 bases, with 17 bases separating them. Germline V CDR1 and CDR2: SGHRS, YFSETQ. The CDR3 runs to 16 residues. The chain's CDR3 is CASSLAQGLIVETQYF. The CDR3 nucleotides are TGCGCCAGCAGCTTGGCCCAAGGGCTGATTGTTGAGACCCAGTACTTC.

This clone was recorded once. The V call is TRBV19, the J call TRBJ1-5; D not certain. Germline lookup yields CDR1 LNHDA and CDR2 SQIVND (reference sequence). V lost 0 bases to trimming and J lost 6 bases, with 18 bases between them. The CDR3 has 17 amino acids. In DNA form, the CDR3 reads TGTGCCAGTAGTATAGATGGTAAGGGTTTGGGAAGTCAGCCCCAGCATTTT. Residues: CASSIDGKGLGSQPQHF.

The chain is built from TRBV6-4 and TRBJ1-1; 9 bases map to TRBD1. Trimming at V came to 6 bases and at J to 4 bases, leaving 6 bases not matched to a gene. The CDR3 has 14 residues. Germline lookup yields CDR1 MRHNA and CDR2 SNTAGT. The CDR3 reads CASSQTGGITEAFF. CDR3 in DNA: TGTGCCAGCAGCCAGACAGGGGGTATCACTGAAGCTTTCTTT.

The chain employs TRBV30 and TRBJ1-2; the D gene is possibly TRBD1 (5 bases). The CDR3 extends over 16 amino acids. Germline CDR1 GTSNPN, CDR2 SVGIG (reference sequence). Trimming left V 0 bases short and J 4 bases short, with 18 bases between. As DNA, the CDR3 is TGTGCCTGGAGTGTGACAAGGGCCGGGGCCGGCTATGGCTACACCTTC. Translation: CAWSVTRAGAGYGYTF. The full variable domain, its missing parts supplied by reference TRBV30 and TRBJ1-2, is SQTIHQWPATLVQPVGSPLSLECTVEGTSNPNLYWYRQAAGRGLQLLFYSVGIGQISSEVPQNLSASRPQDRQFILSSKKLLLSDSGFYLCAWSVTRAGAGYGYTFGSGTRLTVV.

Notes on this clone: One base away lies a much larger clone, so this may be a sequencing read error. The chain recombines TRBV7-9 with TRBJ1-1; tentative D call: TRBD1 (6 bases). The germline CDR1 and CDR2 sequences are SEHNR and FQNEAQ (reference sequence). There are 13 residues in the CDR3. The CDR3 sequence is CASSPQGYTKAFF. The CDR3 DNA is TGTGCCAGCAGCCCGCAGGGGTACACTAAAGCTTTCTTT.

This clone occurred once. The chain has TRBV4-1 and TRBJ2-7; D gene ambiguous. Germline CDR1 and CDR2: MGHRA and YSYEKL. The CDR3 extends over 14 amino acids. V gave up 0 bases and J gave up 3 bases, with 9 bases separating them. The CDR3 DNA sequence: TGCGCCAGCAGCCAAGAGGTCGGAAGCTACGAGCAGTACTTC. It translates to CASSQEVGSYEQYF.

The CDR3 here is CASSLEVIQGRNTIYF. As DNA, the CDR3 is TGTGCCAGCAGCTTGGAGGTGATACAGGGTAGAAACACCATATATTTT. V is TRBV5-5 and J is TRBJ1-3; a weak D match, TRBD1 (6 bases). Trimming removed 0 bases from V and 5 bases from J, with 15 bases in between. The CDR3 has 16 residues. In germline, CDR1 is SGHKS, CDR2 YYEKEE (reference sequence). The variable domain in full, with the rest retrieved from reference TRBV5-5 and TRBJ1-3, is DAGVTQSPTHLIKTRGQQVTLRCSPISGHKSVSWYQQVLGQGPQFIFQYYEKEERGRGNFPDRFSARQFPNYSSELNVNALLLGDSALYLCASSLEVIQGRNTIYFGEGSWLTVV.

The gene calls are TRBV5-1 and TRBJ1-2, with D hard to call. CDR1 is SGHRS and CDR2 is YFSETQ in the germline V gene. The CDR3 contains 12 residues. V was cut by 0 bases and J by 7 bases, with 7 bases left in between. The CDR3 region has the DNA TGCGCCAGCAGCTTGGTCGGAAGTGGCTACACCTTC. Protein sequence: CASSLVGSGYTF.

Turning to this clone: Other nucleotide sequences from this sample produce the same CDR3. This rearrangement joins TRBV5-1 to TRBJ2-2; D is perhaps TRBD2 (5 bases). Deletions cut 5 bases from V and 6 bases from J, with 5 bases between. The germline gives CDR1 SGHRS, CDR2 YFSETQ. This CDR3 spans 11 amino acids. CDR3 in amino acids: CASRRAGELFF. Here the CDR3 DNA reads TGCGCCAGCAGGAGGGCCGGGGAGCTGTTTTTT. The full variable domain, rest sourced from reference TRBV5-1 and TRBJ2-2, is KAGVTQTPRYLIKTRGQQVTLSCSPISGHRSVSWYQQTPGQGLQFLFEYFSETQRNKGNFPGRFSGRQFSNSRSEMNVSTLELGDSALYLCASRRAGELFFGEGSRLTVL.

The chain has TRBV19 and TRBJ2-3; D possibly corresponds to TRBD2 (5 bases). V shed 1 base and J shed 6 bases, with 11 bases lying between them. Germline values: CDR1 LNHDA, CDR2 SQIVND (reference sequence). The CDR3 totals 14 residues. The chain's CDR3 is CASSIAGKYDTQYF. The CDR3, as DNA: TGTGCCAGTAGTATAGCGGGAAAGTATGATACGCAGTATTTT.

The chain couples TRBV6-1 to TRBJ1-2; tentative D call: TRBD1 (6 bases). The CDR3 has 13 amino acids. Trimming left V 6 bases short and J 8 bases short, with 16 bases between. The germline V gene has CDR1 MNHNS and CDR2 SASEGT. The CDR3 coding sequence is TGTGCCAGCAGCCCGGACAGTCACGGAGGCTACACCTTC. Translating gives CASSPDSHGGYTF.

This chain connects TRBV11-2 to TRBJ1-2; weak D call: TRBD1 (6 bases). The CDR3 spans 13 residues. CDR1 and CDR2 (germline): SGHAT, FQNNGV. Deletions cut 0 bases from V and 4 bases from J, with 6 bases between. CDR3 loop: CASSLEGGYGYTF. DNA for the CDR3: TGTGCCAGCAGCTTAGAAGGGGGCTATGGCTACACCTTC.

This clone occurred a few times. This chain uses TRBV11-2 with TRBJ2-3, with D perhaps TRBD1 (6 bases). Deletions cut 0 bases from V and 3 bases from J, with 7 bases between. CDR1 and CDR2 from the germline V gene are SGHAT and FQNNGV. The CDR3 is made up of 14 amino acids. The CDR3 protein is CASSLDTGTDTQYF. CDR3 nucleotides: TGTGCCAGCAGCTTAGATACAGGGACAGATACGCAGTATTTT.

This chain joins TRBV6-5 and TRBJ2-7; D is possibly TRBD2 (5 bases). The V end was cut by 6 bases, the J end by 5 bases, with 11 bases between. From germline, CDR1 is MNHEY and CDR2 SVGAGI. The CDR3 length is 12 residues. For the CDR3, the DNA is TGTGCCAGCAGCACCACTAGACACGAGCAGTACTTC. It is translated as CASSTTRHEQYF.

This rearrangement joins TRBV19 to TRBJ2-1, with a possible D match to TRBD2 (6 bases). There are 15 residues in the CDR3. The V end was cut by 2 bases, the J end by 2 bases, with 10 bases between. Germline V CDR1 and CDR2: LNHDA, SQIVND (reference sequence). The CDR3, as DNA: TGTGCCAGTAGTATAAGGAGCGGGCCCTACAATGAGCAGTTCTTC. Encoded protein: CASSIRSGPYNEQFF.

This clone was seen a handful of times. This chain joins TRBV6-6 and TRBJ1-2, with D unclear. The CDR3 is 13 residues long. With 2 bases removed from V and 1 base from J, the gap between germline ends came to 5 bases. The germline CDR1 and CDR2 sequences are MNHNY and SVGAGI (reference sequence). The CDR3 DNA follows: TGTGCCAGCAGTTACATGGATAACTATGGCTACACCTTC. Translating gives CASSYMDNYGYTF.